This T cell receptor (beta chain) was identified in a study of neurological immune-mediated disorders. Overall study results and limits: Private repertoires in all groups were suggested, as expanded clones shared no CDR3 amino acid sequences across subjects.

Germline lookup yields CDR1 SGHDT and CDR2 YYEEEE. The ends lost 4 bases at V and 2 bases at J; junction bases unmatched: 7. The CDR3 is 16 amino acids. Described time point: longitudinal time-point 3. 5'RACE with 10-nucleotide random UMIs produced the cDNA. TCRdb re-derived calls from the 5' RACE reads in MiXCR, one entry per CDR3 protein. The sample has roughly 45,000 distinct CDR3 sequences, 13% seen once. This clonotype was detected ten times or more. The antigen remains unidentified. The material sequenced was PBMCs. The chain links TRBV5-6 to TRBJ2-2, with 8 bases fitting TRBD1. The receptor comes from a man aged 30 to 45 in good health. The CDR3 DNA sequence: TGTGCCAGCAGCCATGGACAGGGATTTAACACCGGGGAGCTGTTTTTT. Residues: CASSHGQGFNTGELFF.